The clone carrying this T cell receptor beta chain was counted ten times or more. These data come from a study of T cells in Graves' hyperthyroidism and ophthalmopathy. The CDR3 has 15 amino acids. The V end was cut by 1 base, the J end by 0 bases, with 10 bases between. The germline CDR1 and CDR2 sequences are DFQATT and SNEGSKA (reference sequence). The CDR3 regions of TCR beta were amplified from RNA transcripts. In the first-round RT-PCR of the TCR CDR3, the HTBI primer set was used. TCRdb passed the multiplex PCR reads through MiXCR, listing each CDR3 protein once. Here the sample spans 250,000 to 300,000 distinct CDR3 sequences, approximately 14% being singletons.

This TCR was recovered from a woman between 40 and 55 years old with Graves' hyperthyroidism that later progressed to Graves' ophthalmopathy. This sequence joins TRBV20-1 and TRBJ1-3, with no clear D. Sequenced input: blood. CDR3 sequence reads: CSARATSGSGNTIYF. In DNA form, the CDR3 reads TGCAGTGCTAGAGCAACATCAGGCTCTGGAAACACCATATATTTT.